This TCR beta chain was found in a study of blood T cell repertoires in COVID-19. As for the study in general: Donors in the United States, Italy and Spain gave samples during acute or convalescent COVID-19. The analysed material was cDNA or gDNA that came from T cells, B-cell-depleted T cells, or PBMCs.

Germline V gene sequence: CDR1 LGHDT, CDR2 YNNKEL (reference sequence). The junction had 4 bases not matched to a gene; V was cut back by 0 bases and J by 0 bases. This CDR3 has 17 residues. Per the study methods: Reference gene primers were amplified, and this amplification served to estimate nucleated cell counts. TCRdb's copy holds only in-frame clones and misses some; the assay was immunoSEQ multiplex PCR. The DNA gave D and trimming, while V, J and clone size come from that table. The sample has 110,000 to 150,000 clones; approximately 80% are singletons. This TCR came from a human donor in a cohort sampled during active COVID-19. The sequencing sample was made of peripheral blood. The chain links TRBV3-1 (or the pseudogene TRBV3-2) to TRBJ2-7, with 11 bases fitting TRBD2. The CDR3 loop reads CASSQDRLAGGSYEQYF. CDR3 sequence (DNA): TGTGCCAGCAGCCAAGATCGTCTAGCGGGGGGCTCCTACGAGCAGTACTTC.